The entry that follows covers one T cell receptor (beta chain) sequence. The antigen remains undetermined. This sample is drawn from a study of Tregs in tolerant kidney transplant recipients. General study points: Few patients were studied, so findings need validation in larger groups. Some patients' samples used different primers over time, so nucleotide sequences weren't comparable. In tolerant patients, donor-specific Tregs outgrew total Tregs, suggesting antigen-driven expansion. Biological reproducibility was not directly addressed, but technical replication error appeared minimal.

Germline V CDR1 and CDR2: MNHEY, SMNVEV (reference sequence). J lost 1 base, V lost 0 bases, and 3 bases had no gene match. CDR3 length: 16 amino acids. Assay: immunoSEQ multiplex PCR; the TCRdb copy retains only in-frame clones and omits some. The repertoire has about 15,000 clones, about 53% of them found once; the top ten carry 2.5% to 4%. FACS sorting followed an approximately 6-day coculture of CFSE-labeled recipient PBMCs with irradiated graft donor PBMCs. This receptor was taken from a human patient who received a combined kidney and bone marrow transplant. The rearrangement joins TRBV27 to TRBJ2-1, with 7 bases that match TRBD2. The material sequenced was CD4+ T cells from blood cultured with allogeneic cells, taken before the transplant. The CDR3 sequence is CASSLSLGRSYNEQFF. The CDR3, as DNA: TGTGCCAGCAGTTTATCGCTCGGGAGGTCCTACAATGAGCAGTTCTTC.